This entry lists 27 T cell receptor beta chains sequenced from one sample in a study of cytomegalovirus exposure and HLA in healthy donors. The PCR employed 60 Vbeta primers together with 13 Jbeta primers. Generated by immunoSEQ multiplex PCR, the TCRdb table keeps only in-frame clones and is missing some. The sample lists around 240,000 clones, roughly 82% occurring once. Sequences were obtained from PBMCs. Source of these receptors: a woman in her thirties or forties in good health and CMV-seropositive.

The chain combines TRBV19 with TRBJ2-7, with D perhaps matching TRBD2 (6 bases). The CDR3 has 15 residues. Germline CDR1 is LNHDA and CDR2 is SQIVND (reference sequence). V was trimmed by 7 bases and J by 0 bases, leaving 16 bases between them. Here the CDR3 reads CASTSTDGSSYEQYF. DNA for the CDR3: TGTGCCAGTACCTCCACGGACGGGAGCTCCTACGAGCAGTACTTC.

This clone has only one observation. J is TRBJ1-1 and V is TRBV30; unclear D gene. V was clipped by 3 bases and J by 0 bases, with 8 bases between them. Per germline, CDR1 GTSNPN and CDR2 SVGIG (reference sequence). The CDR3 is 13 residues long. DNA of the CDR3: TGTGCCTGGAGGGCGGGGATGAACACTGAAGCTTTCTTT. It is translated as CAWRAGMNTEAFF. Full variable domain (missing parts from reference TRBV30 and TRBJ1-1): SQTIHQWPATLVQPVGSPLSLECTVEGTSNPNLYWYRQAAGRGLQLLFYSVGIGQISSEVPQNLSASRPQDRQFILSSKKLLLSDSGFYLCAWRAGMNTEAFFGQGTRLTVV.

A few counts support this clone. The gene calls are TRBV29-1 and TRBJ1-1; TRBD1 is a possible D gene (6 bases). The CDR3 is made up of 12 amino acids. V lost 7 bases, J lost 1 base, and 10 bases lay in between. In germline, CDR1 is SQVTM, CDR2 ANQGSEA. The CDR3 is CSGGGQNTEAFF. The CDR3 bases are TGCAGCGGGGGGGGACAGAACACTGAAGCTTTCTTT. The variable domain in full, completed from reference TRBV29-1 and TRBJ1-1, reads SAVISQKPSRDICQRGTSLTIQCQVDSQVTMMFWYRQQPGQSLTLIATANQGSEATYESGFVIDKFPISRPNLTFSTLTVSNMSPEDSSIYLCSGGGQNTEAFFGQGTRLTVV.

This clone has just one count. The chain combines TRBV5-3 with TRBJ1-1; D call uncertain. TRBV5-3 is sorted into the ORF group, with uncertain function. This CDR3 region has 15 residues. Deletions cut 7 bases from V and 1 base from J, with 17 bases between. The DNA for the CDR3 is TGTGCCAGACAGCGTGGGGAGAGTACGAACACTGAAGCTTTCTTT. Translated, it gives CARQRGESTNTEAFF.

By share, this clone ranks as medium-sized. This rearrangement joins TRBV11-3 to TRBJ2-7; the D is unclear. Germline V gene sequence: CDR1 SGHNT, CDR2 YENEEA. The ends were cut back, 3 bases at V and 6 bases at J, with 6 bases in the middle. CDR3 length: 11 residues. This CDR3 reads CASSFGGEQYF. The CDR3 DNA is TGTGCCAGCAGCTTTGGCGGCGAGCAGTACTTC. The full variable domain, in which reference TRBV11-3 and TRBJ2-7 provide the parts outside the CDR3, is EAGVVQSPRYKIIEKKQPVAFWCNPISGHNTLYWYLQNLGQGPELLIRYENEEAVDDSQLPKDRFSAERLKGVDSTLKIQPAELGDSAVYLCASSFGGEQYFGPGTRLTVT.

Of note for this clone: One end of the junction does not line up with germline, which may come from a read error. V gene TRBV7-9 combines with J gene TRBJ1-1; D is undetermined. The CDR3 is made up of 12 amino acids. The germline V gene encodes CDR1 SEHNR and CDR2 FQNEAQ (reference sequence). DNA for the CDR3: TGTTCCAGCAGCCCGTCGACTGCCGAAGCTTTCTTT. The encoded protein is CSSSPSTAEAFF.

The chain recombines TRBV5-8 with TRBJ1-2, with D tentatively TRBD1 (6 bases). The CDR3 spans 13 residues. Per the germline V gene, CDR1 is SGHTS and CDR2 is YDEGEE. Trimming removed 2 bases from V and 5 bases from J, with 10 bases in between. CDR3 region: CASSFSGTYGYTF. As DNA, the CDR3 is TGTGCCAGCAGCTTTTCCGGGACATATGGCTACACCTTC.

This sequence joins TRBV6-4 and TRBJ2-3; 13 positions agree with TRBD2. Germline assignment: CDR1 MRHNA and CDR2 SNTAGT. The CDR3 is 14 residues long. J lost 4 bases, V lost 6 bases, and 1 base had no gene match. The CDR3 bases are TGTGCCAGCAGCACTAGCGGGAGGGCAGATACGCAGTATTTT. This gives the protein CASSTSGRADTQYF.

J is TRBJ2-3 and V is TRBV11-2, with D possibly matching TRBD2 (6 bases). Looked up from germline, CDR1 is SGHAT and CDR2 is FQNNGV. Trimming removed 0 bases at V and 6 bases at J, with 7 bases between. This CDR3 has 13 residues. The CDR3 DNA reads TGTGCCAGCAGCTTAGAACGGGGGGATACGCAGTATTTT. This gives the protein CASSLERGDTQYF. Full variable domain (remainder filled in from reference TRBV11-2 and TRBJ2-3): EAGVAQSPRYKIIEKRQSVAFWCNPISGHATLYWYQQILGQGPKLLIQFQNNGVVDDSQLPKDRFSAERLKGVDSTLKIQPAKLEDSAVYLCASSLERGDTQYFGPGTRLTVL.

This chain links TRBV4-1 with TRBJ2-2, with 7 bases fitting TRBD1. CDR1 MGHRA and CDR2 YSYEKL come from the germline V gene. V lost 2 bases to trimming and J lost 4 bases; unmatched junction nucleotides: 7. The CDR3 consists of 16 residues. This CDR3 reads CASSQPQGVVTGELFF. The CDR3 DNA sequence: TGCGCCAGCAGCCAACCTCAGGGGGTCGTCACCGGGGAGCTGTTTTTT.

The chain links TRBV29-1 to TRBJ1-1, with D possibly being TRBD1 (6 bases). The CDR3 totals 11 residues. Germline V CDR1 and CDR2: SQVTM, ANQGSEA. V gave up 4 bases and J gave up 11 bases, with 14 bases separating them. CDR3: CSVAGEVVAFF. DNA for the CDR3: TGCAGCGTTGCAGGGGAAGTCGTGGCTTTCTTT.

This rearrangement joins TRBV5-4 to TRBJ1-2; D is ambiguous. CDR3 length: 14 amino acids. CDR1 and CDR2 (germline): SGHNT, YYREEE (reference sequence). The germline V and J ends were trimmed by 0 bases and 5 bases, with 11 bases remaining between them. CDR3 nucleotide sequence: TGTGCCAGCAGCTTGGCCGGGGAACCGTATGGCTACACCTTC. Amino acid sequence: CASSLAGEPYGYTF.

This chain uses TRBV7-9 with TRBJ2-1, with D perhaps matching TRBD1 (5 bases). V shed 8 bases and J shed 15 bases, with 14 bases lying between them. The germline V gene has CDR1 SEHNR and CDR2 FQNEAQ (reference sequence). The CDR3 totals 10 residues. The chain's CDR3 is CASETGHAFF. DNA of the CDR3: TGTGCCAGCGAAACAGGCCATGCGTTCTTC.

This chain uses TRBV7-3 with TRBJ2-1; TRBD2 agrees at 12 bases. With V trimmed by 5 bases and J by 9 bases, 8 bases remained unmatched. The CDR3 covers 15 residues. The germline gives CDR1 SGHTA, CDR2 FQGTGA. The CDR3 nucleotides are TGTGCCAGCAGCCTTACTAGCGGGGGGACCGGTGAGCAGTTCTTC. Amino acid sequence: CASSLTSGGTGEQFF.

This clone appeared once. This chain joins TRBV7-2 and TRBJ2-2; D is unclear. This CDR3 has 13 amino acids. Germline loops: CDR1 SGHTA, CDR2 FQGNSA. V was shortened by 3 bases and J by 5 bases, with 7 bases between the two germline ends. CDR3 bases: TGTGCCAGCAGCTTTTCTAGGACCGGGGAGCTGTTTTTT. This gives the protein CASSFSRTGELFF.

The chain joins TRBV11-1 to TRBJ1-1; D is perhaps TRBD1 (6 bases). This CDR3 has 14 amino acids. Germline V gives CDR1 SGHAT, CDR2 FQDESV (reference sequence). With 4 bases removed from V and 1 base from J, the gap between germline ends came to 10 bases. In DNA form, the CDR3 reads TGTGCCAGCAGCTGGACAGTTTCGAACACTGAAGCTTTCTTT. Residues: CASSWTVSNTEAFF.

The chain links TRBV30 to TRBJ1-5; tentative D call: TRBD1 (6 bases). Trimming shortened V by 3 bases and J by 5 bases, and 14 bases separated the two germline ends. The germline V gene has CDR1 GTSNPN and CDR2 SVGIG (reference sequence). This CDR3 has 14 residues. The CDR3 reads CAWSRDTAYQPQHF. In nucleotides, the CDR3 is TGTGCCTGGAGCCGGGACACCGCTTATCAGCCCCAGCATTTT. Variable domain in full (rest from reference TRBV30 and TRBJ1-5): SQTIHQWPATLVQPVGSPLSLECTVEGTSNPNLYWYRQAAGRGLQLLFYSVGIGQISSEVPQNLSASRPQDRQFILSSKKLLLSDSGFYLCAWSRDTAYQPQHFGDGTRLSIL.

The CDR3 DNA sequence: TGTGCCAGCAGTTTGAAGACAGGGGGCCCCTACGAGCAGTACTTC. Residues: CASSLKTGGPYEQYF. V gene TRBV27 combines with J gene TRBJ2-7; 10 nucleotides match TRBD1. This CDR3 has 15 residues. After removal of 3 bases from V and 2 bases from J, the junction contained 4 bases not matched to a gene. The germline CDR1 and CDR2 sequences are MNHEY and SMNVEV (reference sequence).

The genes are TRBV7-2 and TRBJ2-1, with 16 bases lining up with TRBD2. Unmatched junction bases numbered 7, after V lost 5 bases and J lost 3 bases. Per the germline V gene, CDR1 is SGHTA and CDR2 is FQGNSA. The CDR3 is made up of 18 amino acids. The CDR3 sequence: CASSPGTSGGVNYNEQFF. The DNA for the CDR3 is TGTGCCAGCAGCCCCGGGACTAGCGGGGGGGTAAACTACAATGAGCAGTTCTTC. The complete variable domain, with remaining parts taken from reference TRBV7-2 and TRBJ2-1, reads GAGVSQSPSNKVTEKGKDVELRCDPISGHTALYWYRQSLGQGLEFLIYFQGNSAPDKSGLPSDRFSAERTGGSVSTLTIQRTQQEDSAVYLCASSPGTSGGVNYNEQFFGPGTRLTVL.

This clone was found a few times. This chain uses TRBV28 with TRBJ1-2; TRBD1 aligns across 7 bases. The V gene end was trimmed by 3 bases and the J gene end by 4 bases; junction bases not matched to a gene: 5. The CDR3 sequence is 14 residues long. CDR1 and CDR2 (germline): MDHEN, SYDVKM. Here the CDR3 reads CASSFPQGVYGYTF. The CDR3 region has the DNA TGTGCCAGCAGTTTCCCCCAGGGGGTCTATGGCTACACCTTC.

The DNA of the CDR3 is TGTGCTAGTGCGGGGGAAGGAGAGACCCAGTACTTC. Translating it yields CASAGEGETQYF. V and J are TRBV12-5 and TRBJ2-5; D possibly corresponds to TRBD2 (6 bases). Germline CDR1 and CDR2: LGHNT and FRNRAP. The CDR3 loop spans 12 amino acids. Trimming stripped 7 bases from V and 4 bases from J, with 10 bases between.

The J gene is TRBJ2-1, the V gene TRBV11-3, with D perhaps matching TRBD2 (5 bases). From germline, CDR1 is SGHNT and CDR2 YENEEA. V lost 5 bases to trimming and J lost 9 bases, with 14 bases between them. The CDR3 loop spans 13 amino acids. CDR3 nucleotides: TGTGCCAGCAGCCCCAGACGGGAAGGTGAGCAGTTCTTC. Its translation: CASSPRREGEQFF. The full variable domain, in which reference TRBV11-3 and TRBJ2-1 provide the parts outside the CDR3, is EAGVVQSPRYKIIEKKQPVAFWCNPISGHNTLYWYLQNLGQGPELLIRYENEEAVDDSQLPKDRFSAERLKGVDSTLKIQPAELGDSAVYLCASSPRREGEQFFGPGTRLTVL.

The V gene is TRBV7-2, the J gene TRBJ1-4; D is unresolved. V lost 4 bases and J lost 4, with 10 bases in between. In germline, CDR1 is SGHTA, CDR2 FQGNSA. This CDR3 has 14 amino acids. CDR3 sequence: CASSYDSVNEKLFF. DNA of the CDR3: TGTGCCAGCAGCTATGATTCGGTTAATGAAAAACTGTTTTTT.

This clone has just one count. The V gene is TRBV10-3, the J gene TRBJ1-2; D gene uncertain. Looked up from germline, CDR1 is ENHRY and CDR2 is SYGVKD. The CDR3 is made up of 14 amino acids. The V end was cut by 0 bases, the J end by 2 bases, with 7 bases between. The CDR3 is CAISESWENYGYTF. For the CDR3, the DNA is TGTGCCATCAGTGAGTCTTGGGAGAACTATGGCTACACCTTC.

In regard to this clone: Other nucleotide sequences in the sample specify the same CDR3. The rearrangement joins TRBV6-1 to TRBJ2-1; a weak D match, TRBD1 (6 bases). The germline gives CDR1 MNHNS, CDR2 SASEGT. The CDR3 is 15 residues long. V was pared by 4 bases and J by 0 bases, with 10 bases between. CDR3 amino acids: CASSADRSSYNEQFF. The DNA of the CDR3 is TGTGCCAGCAGTGCTGACAGGAGCTCCTACAATGAGCAGTTCTTC.

Only a few counts were recorded for this clone. This chain uses TRBV6-5 with TRBJ2-2, with D uncertain. The CDR3 contains 13 residues. V lost 8 bases and J 6 bases, leaving 13 bases between the germline ends. In germline, CDR1 is MNHEY, CDR2 SVGAGI. The CDR3 reads CASFSGYAGELFF. CDR3 DNA sequence: TGTGCCAGCTTTTCGGGTTACGCCGGGGAGCTGTTTTTT.

This chain connects TRBV21-1 to TRBJ2-7; the D call TRBD2 from the table was never checked on the DNA. TRBV21-1 is a pseudogene. This CDR3 has 16 amino acids. CDR3 sequence (DNA): TGTGCCAGCAGCCTCTCGACTAGCGGGACTACCTACGAGCAGTACTTC. Translating it yields CASSLSTSGTTYEQYF.